This paragraph covers one T cell receptor beta chain sequence. In germline, CDR1 is WSHSY, CDR2 SAAADI. This CDR3 is 19 amino acids long. These data come from a study of T cells expressing NK-cell markers. TCRdb reanalyzed the 5' RACE reads, giving one entry per CDR3 protein sequence and no DNA. This table holds fewer than 400,000 distinct CDR3 sequences. The chain employs TRBV10-2 and TRBJ2-2; TCRdb picks TRBD2, but there is no DNA to check that call. Sequencing was carried out using blood T cells: a sorted CD56 or NKG2C T cell subset, CD4+ or CD8+ T cells, or bulk PBMC T cells (not recorded which). This TCR was sampled from a woman aged 50 to 65 in good health. The CDR3 loop is CASSEDGRTSGSGTGELFF.